Below, 16 T cell receptor beta chains from the same sample are listed, as sequenced in a study of OX40 agonist ivuxolimab in advanced cancers. The library was built by means of the immunoSEQ multiplex PCR assay. In its TCRdb copy, this immuneACCESS table keeps in-frame sequences only and misses some clones. Where compared with another copy, unresolved V genes explain less than half of these, and the others have no known cause. A total of over 50,000 clones appear in this sample, roughly 90% of them only once. The ten largest account for about 20% of the sample. Sample: CD4+ or CD8+ T cells sorted from blood, taken in a trial of the OX40 agonist ivuxolimab. All receptors derive from an adult with an advanced solid tumor such as melanoma, head and neck, liver or kidney cancer.

The rearrangement links TRBV18 to TRBJ2-7; D possibly corresponds to TRBD1 (6 bases). Germline CDR1 is KGHSH and CDR2 is LQKENI. The CDR3 has 16 residues. V was pared by 2 bases and J by 0 bases, with 14 bases between. CDR3 bases: TGTGCCAGCTCACCAGATGAGGGACACGGCTCCTACGAGCAGTACTTC. Translation gives CASSPDEGHGSYEQYF.

DNA for the CDR3: TGTGCCAGTAGTCCCCAGGGACTAATCTACGAGCAGTACTTC. This translates into CASSPQGLIYEQYF. The V call is TRBV19, the J call TRBJ2-7; 7 nucleotides line up with TRBD2. Per germline, CDR1 LNHDA and CDR2 SQIVND (reference sequence). V lost 5 bases, J lost 3 bases, and 7 bases stayed unmatched. This CDR3 has 14 residues.

The chain links TRBV2 to TRBJ2-1; possibly TRBD2 for D (5 bases). Deletions cut 4 bases from V and 0 bases from J, with 10 bases between. This CDR3 is built from 15 residues. Germline V gene lookup returns CDR1 SNHLY and CDR2 FYNNEI. This CDR3 is CASSGPGSSYNEQFF. CDR3 coding DNA: TGTGCCAGCAGTGGTCCGGGGAGCTCCTACAATGAGCAGTTCTTC.

This rearrangement joins TRBV28 to TRBJ1-5, with D perhaps TRBD1 (5 bases). V was clipped by 2 bases and J by 1 base, with 9 bases between them. This CDR3 comprises 15 residues. Germline V gives CDR1 MDHEN, CDR2 SYDVKM. The CDR3 coding sequence is TGTGCCAGCAGTTTACTGACAGAGAGCAATCAGCCCCAGCATTTT. Protein product: CASSLLTESNQPQHF.

The chain is built from TRBV7-6 and TRBJ1-5, with D possibly matching TRBD1 (5 bases). V was clipped by 5 bases and J by 7 bases, with 15 bases between them. In germline, CDR1 is SGHVS, CDR2 FNYEAQ. This CDR3 region has 14 residues. CDR3 nucleotide sequence: TGTGCCAGCAGCCCACTGAGGGGAAGCCAGCCCCAGCATTTT. The encoded protein is CASSPLRGSQPQHF. The full variable domain, its missing parts supplied by reference TRBV7-6 and TRBJ1-5, is GAGVSQSPRYKVTKRGQDVALRCDPISGHVSLYWYRQALGQGPEFLTYFNYEAQQDKSGLPNDRFSAERPEGSISTLTIQRTEQRDSAMYRCASSPLRGSQPQHFGDGTRLSIL.

The chain couples TRBV4-1 to TRBJ2-7, with 7 bases that match TRBD2. CDR3 length equals 16 residues. CDR1 is MGHRA and CDR2 is YSYEKL in the germline V gene. Losses at the gene ends were 1 base for V and 6 bases for J; bases not matched to a gene: 12. The CDR3 DNA reads as TGCGCCAGCAGCCAAGGCGTAGCGGGTGGGGTACTCGAGCAGTACTTC. The encoded protein is CASSQGVAGGVLEQYF.

The chain uses TRBV27 and TRBJ2-1; D unclear. CDR3 length: 16 amino acids. The V end was cut by 3 bases, the J end by 0 bases, with 12 bases between. The V gene's germline CDR1 is MNHEY and CDR2 SMNVEV (reference sequence). The CDR3 nucleotides are TGTGCCAGCAGTTTCCTTCGGATGAGCTCCTACAATGAGCAGTTCTTC. As protein: CASSFLRMSSYNEQFF.

J is TRBJ2-7 and V is TRBV11-3, with TRBD1 matching 9 bases. The length of the CDR3 is 15 residues. From germline, CDR1 is SGHNT and CDR2 YENEEA. The V and J ends lost 4 bases and 3 bases, in that order; junction bases with no gene match: 7. DNA for the CDR3: TGTGCCAGCAGCTCGAGGAACAGGGGGCTCTACGAGCAGTACTTC. Residues: CASSSRNRGLYEQYF.

The V and J genes are TRBV28 and TRBJ1-3; TRBD1 agrees at 8 bases. Germline V CDR1 and CDR2: MDHEN, SYDVKM. V shed 6 bases, J shed 0 bases, and the junction held 10 bases outside the gene matches. The CDR3 extends over 17 amino acids. CDR3 DNA: TGTGCCAGCAGCCCTTATGGACAGGGAATCTCTGGAAACACCATATATTTT. It yields the protein CASSPYGQGISGNTIYF.

This chain uses TRBV28 with TRBJ2-7; the match to TRBD2 covers 11 bases. This CDR3 comprises 18 residues. With V trimmed by 1 base and J by 2 bases, 10 bases remained unmatched. CDR1 and CDR2 (germline): MDHEN, SYDVKM. The CDR3 loop is CASSLYRPTSGSAYEQYF. The CDR3, as DNA: TGTGCCAGCAGTTTATACCGCCCTACTAGCGGGAGTGCCTACGAGCAGTACTTC.

The chain combines TRBV6-6 with TRBJ1-1, with 8 bases aligning to TRBD1. From germline, CDR1 is MNHNY and CDR2 SVGAGI (reference sequence). V gave up 7 bases and J gave up 3 bases; unmatched junction bases: 10. This CDR3 has 15 residues. CDR3 nucleotide sequence: TGTGCCAGCACCGATCTGCAGGGGGCGGACACTGAAGCTTTCTTT. As protein: CASTDLQGADTEAFF.

A note on this clone: The sample holds other DNA sequences that translate to the same CDR3. The genes are TRBV5-6 and TRBJ2-7; D is ambiguous. The germline gives CDR1 SGHDT, CDR2 YYEEEE. This CDR3 is 12 amino acids long. Trimming cost V 4 bases and J 0 bases, with 5 bases left between them. The CDR3 loop reads CASSLSSYEQYF. The CDR3 DNA sequence: TGTGCCAGCAGCCTTAGCTCCTACGAGCAGTACTTC.

The V call is TRBV6-6, the J call TRBJ1-5; no clear D gene. CDR3 length equals 11 residues. Trimming took off 6 bases at V and 2 bases at J, with 2 bases between the two ends. Germline CDR1 MNHNY, CDR2 SVGAGI (reference sequence). The CDR3 coding sequence is TGTGCCAGCAGGGGCAATCAGCCCCAGCATTTT. Its protein product is CASRGNQPQHF.

About this clone itself: The DNA is left out, because the CDR3 cannot be placed on it with certainty; the CDR3 is given as TCRdb lists it. This chain links TRBV28 with TRBJ2-7; the D call TRBD2 from the table was never checked on the DNA. Counting both end residues, the CDR3 totals 19 amino acids. The germline gives CDR1 MDHEN, CDR2 SYDVKM. The CDR3: CASSSSTSGSSQRAYEQYF.

The genes are TRBV9 and TRBJ1-3; D not certain. Germline CDR1 and CDR2: SGDLS and YYNGEE. The V and J ends lost 4 bases and 4 bases respectively, with 9 bases between them. The CDR3 has 13 residues. The CDR3 DNA reads as TGTGCCAGCAGCAGAACTGCGGGAAACACCATATATTTT. Encoded protein: CASSRTAGNTIYF.

The chain couples TRBV10-3 to TRBJ2-5, with TRBD1 matching over 9 bases. Germline CDR1 reads ENHRY; CDR2 reads SYGVKD. V shed 4 bases and J 5 bases; nucleotides not matched to a gene: 11. The CDR3 consists of 16 residues. CDR3 nucleotide sequence: TGTGCCATCAGTGGGCCGGGACAGGGAGTGGGGGAGACCCAGTACTTC. This sequence encodes CAISGPGQGVGETQYF.